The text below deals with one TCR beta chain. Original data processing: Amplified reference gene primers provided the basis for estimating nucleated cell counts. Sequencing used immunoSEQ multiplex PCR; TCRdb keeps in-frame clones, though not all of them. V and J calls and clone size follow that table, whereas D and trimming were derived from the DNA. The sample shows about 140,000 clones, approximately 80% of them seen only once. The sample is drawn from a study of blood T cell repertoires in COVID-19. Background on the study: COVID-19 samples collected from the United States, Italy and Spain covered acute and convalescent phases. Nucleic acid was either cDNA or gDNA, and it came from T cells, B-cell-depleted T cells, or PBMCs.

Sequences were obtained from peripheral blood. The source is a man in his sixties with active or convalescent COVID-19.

The CDR3 region is CASSFGGGVEAFF. DNA for the CDR3: TGTGCCAGCAGCTTCGGAGGGGGGGTCGAGGCTTTCTTT. The gene calls are TRBV5-8 and TRBJ1-1, with a tentative D call TRBD1 (6 bases). Germline V CDR1 and CDR2: SGHTS, YDEGEE. The CDR3 is 13 amino acids. Trimming pared 2 bases from V and 11 bases from J, leaving 16 bases between.